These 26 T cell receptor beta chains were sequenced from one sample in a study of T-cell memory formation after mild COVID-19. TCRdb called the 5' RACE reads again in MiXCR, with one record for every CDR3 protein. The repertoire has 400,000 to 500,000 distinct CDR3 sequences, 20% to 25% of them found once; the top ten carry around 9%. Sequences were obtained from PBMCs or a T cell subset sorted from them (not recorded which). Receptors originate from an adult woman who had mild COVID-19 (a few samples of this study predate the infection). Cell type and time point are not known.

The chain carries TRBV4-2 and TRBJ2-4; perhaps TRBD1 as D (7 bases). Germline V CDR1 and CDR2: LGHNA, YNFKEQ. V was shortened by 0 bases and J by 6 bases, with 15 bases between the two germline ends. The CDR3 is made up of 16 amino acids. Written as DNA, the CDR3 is TGTGCCAGCAGCCAAGAGACAGGGAGGATTGGAAACATTCAGTACTTC. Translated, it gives CASSQETGRIGNIQYF.

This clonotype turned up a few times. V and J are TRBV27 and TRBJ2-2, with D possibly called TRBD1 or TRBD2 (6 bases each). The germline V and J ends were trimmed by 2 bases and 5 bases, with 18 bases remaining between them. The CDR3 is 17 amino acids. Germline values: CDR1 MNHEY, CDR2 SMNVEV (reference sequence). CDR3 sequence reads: CASSLGAGKGGTGELFF. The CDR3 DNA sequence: TGTGCCAGCAGTTTAGGGGCGGGGAAAGGGGGTACCGGGGAGCTGTTTTTT.

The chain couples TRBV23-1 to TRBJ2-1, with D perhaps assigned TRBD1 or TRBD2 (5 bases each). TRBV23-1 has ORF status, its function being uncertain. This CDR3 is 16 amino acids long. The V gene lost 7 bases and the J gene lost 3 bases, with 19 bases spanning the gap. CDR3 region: CASIPYWDGLYNEQFF. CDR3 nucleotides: TGCGCCAGCATACCATACTGGGACGGCCTCTACAATGAGCAGTTCTTC.

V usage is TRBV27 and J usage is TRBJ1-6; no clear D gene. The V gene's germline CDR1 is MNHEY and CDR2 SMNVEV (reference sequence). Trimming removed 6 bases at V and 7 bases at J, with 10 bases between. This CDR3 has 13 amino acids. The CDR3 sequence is CASSGVGNSPLHF. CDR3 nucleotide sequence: TGTGCCAGCAGCGGAGTGGGAAATTCACCCCTCCACTTT.

For the CDR3, the DNA is TGTGCCAGTAGTCGTTTAGCGGGGGCCACCGGGGAGCTGTTTTTT. It yields the protein CASSRLAGATGELFF. The chain joins TRBV19 to TRBJ2-2, with 9 bases matching TRBD2. From germline, CDR1 is LNHDA and CDR2 SQIVND (reference sequence). This CDR3 is 15 amino acids long. V lost 5 bases, J lost 4 bases, and 5 bases stayed unmatched. Supplemented by reference TRBV19 and TRBJ2-2, the full variable domain reads DGGITQSPKYLFRKEGQNVTLSCEQNLNHDAMYWYRQDPGQGLRLIYYSQIVNDFQKGDIAEGYSVSREKKESFPLTVTSAQKNPTAFYLCASSRLAGATGELFFGEGSRLTVL.

CDR3 amino acids: CATSDLYQNTGELFF. The CDR3 nucleotides read TGTGCCACCAGTGATTTGTATCAGAACACCGGGGAGCTGTTTTTT. The chain carries TRBV24-1 and TRBJ2-2; D is unclear. Germline V gene sequence: CDR1 KGHDR, CDR2 SFDVKD. The CDR3 is 15 amino acids. The V end was cut by 0 bases, the J end by 1 base, with 5 bases between.

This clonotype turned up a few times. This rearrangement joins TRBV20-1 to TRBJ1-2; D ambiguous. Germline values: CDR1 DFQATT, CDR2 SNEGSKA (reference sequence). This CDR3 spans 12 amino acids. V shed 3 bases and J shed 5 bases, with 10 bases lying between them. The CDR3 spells CSASGVQYGYTF. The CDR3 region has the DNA TGCAGTGCTAGCGGGGTTCAGTATGGCTACACCTTC.

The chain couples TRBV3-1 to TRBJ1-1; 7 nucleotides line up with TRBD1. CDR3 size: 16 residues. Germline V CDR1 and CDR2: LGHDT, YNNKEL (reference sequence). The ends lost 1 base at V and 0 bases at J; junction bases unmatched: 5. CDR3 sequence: CASSQAGGGVNTEAFF. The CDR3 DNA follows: TGTGCCAGCAGCCAAGCAGGGGGAGGTGTGAACACTGAAGCTTTCTTT.

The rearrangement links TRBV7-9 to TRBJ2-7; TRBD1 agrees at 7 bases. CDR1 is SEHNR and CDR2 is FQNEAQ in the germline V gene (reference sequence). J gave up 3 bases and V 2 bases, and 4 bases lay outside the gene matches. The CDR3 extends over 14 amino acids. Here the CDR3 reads CASSLSGQFYEQYF. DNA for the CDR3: TGTGCCAGCAGCTTATCGGGACAGTTCTACGAGCAGTACTTC.

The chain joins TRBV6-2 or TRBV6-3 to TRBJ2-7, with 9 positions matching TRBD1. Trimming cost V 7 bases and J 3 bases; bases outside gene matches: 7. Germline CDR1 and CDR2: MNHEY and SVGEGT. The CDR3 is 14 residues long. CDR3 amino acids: CASTPDRGFYEQYF. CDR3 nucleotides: TGTGCCAGCACACCGGACAGGGGATTCTACGAGCAGTACTTC.

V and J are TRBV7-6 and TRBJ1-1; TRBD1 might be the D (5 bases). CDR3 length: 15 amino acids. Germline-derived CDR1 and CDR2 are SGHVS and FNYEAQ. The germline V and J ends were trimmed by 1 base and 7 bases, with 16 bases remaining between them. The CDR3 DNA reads TGTGCCAGCAGCTTAGGCTGGGGCGATACAGTTGAAGCTTTCTTT. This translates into CASSLGWGDTVEAFF.

The CDR3: CASSFETGAPYNEQFF. The CDR3 bases are TGTGCCAGCAGCTTCGAGACAGGGGCCCCCTACAATGAGCAGTTCTTC. V is TRBV11-3 and J is TRBJ2-1, with 8 nucleotides matching TRBD1. Germline lookup yields CDR1 SGHNT and CDR2 YENEEA. There are 16 residues in the CDR3. The V gene end was trimmed by 3 bases and the J gene end by 2 bases; junction bases not matched to a gene: 6. The variable domain in full, with the rest retrieved from reference TRBV11-3 and TRBJ2-1, is EAGVVQSPRYKIIEKKQPVAFWCNPISGHNTLYWYLQNLGQGPELLIRYENEEAVDDSQLPKDRFSAERLKGVDSTLKIQPAELGDSAVYLCASSFETGAPYNEQFFGPGTRLTVL.

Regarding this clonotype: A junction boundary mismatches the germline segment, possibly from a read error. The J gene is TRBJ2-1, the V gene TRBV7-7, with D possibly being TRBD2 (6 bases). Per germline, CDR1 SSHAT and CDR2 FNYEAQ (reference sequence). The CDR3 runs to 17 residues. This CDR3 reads CASSKTPGRGYYNEQFF. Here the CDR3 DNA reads TGTGCTAGCAGCAAAACCCCGGGTCGGGGGTACTACAATGAGCAGTTCTTC.

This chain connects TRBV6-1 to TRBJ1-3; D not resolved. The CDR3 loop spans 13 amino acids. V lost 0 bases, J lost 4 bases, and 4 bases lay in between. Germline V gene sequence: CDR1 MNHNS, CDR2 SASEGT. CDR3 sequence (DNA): TGTGCCAGCAGTGAAGCGCCAGGAAACACCATATATTTT. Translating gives CASSEAPGNTIYF.

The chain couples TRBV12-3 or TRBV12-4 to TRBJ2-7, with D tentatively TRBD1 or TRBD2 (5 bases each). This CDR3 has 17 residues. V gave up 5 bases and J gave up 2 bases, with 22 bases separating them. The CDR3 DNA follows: TGTGCCAGCAGTACATCCCCCGGGACCGGATTCACCTACGAGCAGTACTTC. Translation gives CASSTSPGTGFTYEQYF.

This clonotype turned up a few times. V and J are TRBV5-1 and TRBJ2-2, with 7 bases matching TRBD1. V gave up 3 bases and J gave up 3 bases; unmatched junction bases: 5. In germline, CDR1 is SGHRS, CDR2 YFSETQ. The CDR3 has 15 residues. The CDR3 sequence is CASSSDRAYTGELFF. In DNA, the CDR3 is TGCGCCAGCAGCTCTGACAGGGCTTACACCGGGGAGCTGTTTTTT.

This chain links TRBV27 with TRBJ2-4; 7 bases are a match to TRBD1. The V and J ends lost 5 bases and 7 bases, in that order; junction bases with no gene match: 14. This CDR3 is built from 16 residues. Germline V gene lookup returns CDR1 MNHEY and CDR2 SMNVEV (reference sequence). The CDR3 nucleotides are TGTGCCAGCAGTCCCTCCCCCGGACAGGTGCTTAACATTCAGTACTTC. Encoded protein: CASSPSPGQVLNIQYF.

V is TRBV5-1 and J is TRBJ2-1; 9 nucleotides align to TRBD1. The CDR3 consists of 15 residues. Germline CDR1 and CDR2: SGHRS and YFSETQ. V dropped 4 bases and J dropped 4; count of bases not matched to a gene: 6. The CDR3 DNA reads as TGCGCCAGCAGCCCGGCCGGGACAGGGTACAATGAGCAGTTCTTC. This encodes CASSPAGTGYNEQFF.

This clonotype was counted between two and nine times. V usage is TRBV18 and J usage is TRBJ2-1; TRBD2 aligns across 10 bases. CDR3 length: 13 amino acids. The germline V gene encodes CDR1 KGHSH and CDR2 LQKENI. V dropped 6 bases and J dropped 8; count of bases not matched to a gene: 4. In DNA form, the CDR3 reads TGTGCCAGCTCCCTAGGGACTAGCGATGAGCAGTTCTTC. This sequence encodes CASSLGTSDEQFF.

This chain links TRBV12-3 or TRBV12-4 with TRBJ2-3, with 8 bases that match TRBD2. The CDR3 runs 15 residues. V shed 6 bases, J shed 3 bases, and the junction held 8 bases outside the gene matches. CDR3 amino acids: CASRTGGGRTDTQYF. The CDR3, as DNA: TGTGCCAGCAGGACGGGAGGGGGGCGGACAGATACGCAGTATTTT.

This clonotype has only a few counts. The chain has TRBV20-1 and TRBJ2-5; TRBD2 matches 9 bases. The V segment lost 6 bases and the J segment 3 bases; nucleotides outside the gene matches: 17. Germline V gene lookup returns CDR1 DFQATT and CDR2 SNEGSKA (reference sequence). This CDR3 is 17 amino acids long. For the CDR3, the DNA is TGCAGTGCCCCCCCTCCCGGGACTAGCTCGTCGAAAGAGACCCAGTACTTC. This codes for CSAPPPGTSSSKETQYF.

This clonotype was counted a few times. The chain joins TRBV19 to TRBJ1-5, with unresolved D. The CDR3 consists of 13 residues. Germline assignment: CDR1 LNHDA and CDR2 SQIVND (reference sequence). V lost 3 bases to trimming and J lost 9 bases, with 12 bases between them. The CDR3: CASSIDGILPQHF. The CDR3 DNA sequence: TGTGCCAGTAGTATCGACGGCATTTTGCCCCAGCATTTT.

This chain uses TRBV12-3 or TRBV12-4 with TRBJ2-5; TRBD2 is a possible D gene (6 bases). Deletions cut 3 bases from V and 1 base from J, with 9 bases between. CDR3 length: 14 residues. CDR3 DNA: TGTGCCAGCAGTTTCGCGGGGAGCCAAGAGACCCAGTACTTC. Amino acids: CASSFAGSQETQYF.

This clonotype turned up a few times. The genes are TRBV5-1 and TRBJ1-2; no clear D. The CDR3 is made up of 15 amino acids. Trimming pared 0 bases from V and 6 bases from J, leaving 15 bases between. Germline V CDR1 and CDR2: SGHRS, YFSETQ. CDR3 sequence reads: CASSLAVRGIDGYTF. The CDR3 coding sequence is TGCGCCAGCAGCTTGGCGGTTCGGGGAATCGATGGCTACACCTTC.

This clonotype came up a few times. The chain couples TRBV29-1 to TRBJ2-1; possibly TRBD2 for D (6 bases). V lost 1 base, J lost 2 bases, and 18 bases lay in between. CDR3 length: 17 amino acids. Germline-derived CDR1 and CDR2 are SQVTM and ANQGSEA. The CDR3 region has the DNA TGCAGCGTTGAAGTGGCGGTCGGGACTGGTACCTACAATGAGCAGTTCTTC. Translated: CSVEVAVGTGTYNEQFF.

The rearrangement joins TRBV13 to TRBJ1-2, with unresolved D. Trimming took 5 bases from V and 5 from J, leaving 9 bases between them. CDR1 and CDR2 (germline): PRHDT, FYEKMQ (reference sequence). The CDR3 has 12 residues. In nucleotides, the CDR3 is TGTGCCAGCAGCCCACCGACTTATGGCTACACCTTC. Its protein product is CASSPPTYGYTF.